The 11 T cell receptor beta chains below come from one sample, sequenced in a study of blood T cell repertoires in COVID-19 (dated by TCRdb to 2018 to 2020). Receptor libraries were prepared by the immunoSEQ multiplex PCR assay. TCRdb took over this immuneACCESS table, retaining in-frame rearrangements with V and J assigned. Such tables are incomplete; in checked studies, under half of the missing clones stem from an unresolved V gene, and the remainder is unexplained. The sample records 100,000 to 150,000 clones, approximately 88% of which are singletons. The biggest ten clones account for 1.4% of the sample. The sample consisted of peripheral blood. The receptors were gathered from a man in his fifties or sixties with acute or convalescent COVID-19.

The CDR3 reads CSVDPSHNEQFF. The CDR3 DNA reads as TGCAGCGTTGATCCGTCTCACAATGAGCAGTTCTTC. The chain carries TRBV29-1 and TRBJ2-1; D not certain. Trimming pared 3 bases from V and 5 bases from J, leaving 8 bases between. The CDR3 contains 12 residues. Germline V gives CDR1 SQVTM, CDR2 ANQGSEA.

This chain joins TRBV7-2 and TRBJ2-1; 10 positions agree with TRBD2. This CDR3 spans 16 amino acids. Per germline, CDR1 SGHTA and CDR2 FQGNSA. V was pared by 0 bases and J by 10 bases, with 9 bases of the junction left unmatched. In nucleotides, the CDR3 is TGTGCCAGCAGCTTAGCGCCCAGCGGGGGGGCTGGAGAGCAGTTCTTC. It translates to CASSLAPSGGAGEQFF. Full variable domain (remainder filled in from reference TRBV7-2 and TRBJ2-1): GAGVSQSPSNKVTEKGKDVELRCDPISGHTALYWYRQSLGQGLEFLIYFQGNSAPDKSGLPSDRFSAERTGGSVSTLTIQRTQQEDSAVYLCASSLAPSGGAGEQFFGPGTRLTVL.

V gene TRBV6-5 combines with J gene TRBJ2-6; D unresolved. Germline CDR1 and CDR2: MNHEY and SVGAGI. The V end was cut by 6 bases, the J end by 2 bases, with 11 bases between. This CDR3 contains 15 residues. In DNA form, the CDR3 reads TGTGCCAGCAGCCGATTTATAGCTGGGGCCAACGTCCTGACTTTC. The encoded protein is CASSRFIAGANVLTF.

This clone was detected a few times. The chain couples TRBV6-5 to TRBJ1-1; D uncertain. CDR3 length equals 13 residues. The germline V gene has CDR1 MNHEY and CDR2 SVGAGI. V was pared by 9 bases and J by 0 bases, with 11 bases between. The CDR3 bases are TGTGCCAGTGAGATTTCCATGAACACTGAAGCTTTCTTT. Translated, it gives CASEISMNTEAFF.

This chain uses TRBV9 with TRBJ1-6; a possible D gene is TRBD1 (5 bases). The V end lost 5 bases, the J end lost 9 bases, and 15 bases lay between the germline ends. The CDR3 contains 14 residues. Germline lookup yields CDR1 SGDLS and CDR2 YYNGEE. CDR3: CASRGLKTGSPLHF. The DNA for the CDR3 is TGTGCCAGCAGGGGACTAAAGACGGGTTCACCCCTCCACTTT.

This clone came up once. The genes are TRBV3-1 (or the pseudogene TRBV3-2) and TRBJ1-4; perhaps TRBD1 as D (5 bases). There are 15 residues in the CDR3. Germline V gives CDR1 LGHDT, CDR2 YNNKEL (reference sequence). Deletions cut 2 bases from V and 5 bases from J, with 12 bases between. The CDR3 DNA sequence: TGTGCCAGCAGCCAATTCCTAGGGGTAAATGAAAAACTGTTTTTT. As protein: CASSQFLGVNEKLFF.

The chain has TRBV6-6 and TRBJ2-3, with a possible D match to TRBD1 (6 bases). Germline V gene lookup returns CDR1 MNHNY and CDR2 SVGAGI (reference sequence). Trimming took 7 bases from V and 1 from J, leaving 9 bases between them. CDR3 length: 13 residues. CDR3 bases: TGTGCCAGCAAAAAGGGGGGCACAGATACGCAGTATTTT. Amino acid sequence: CASKKGGTDTQYF.

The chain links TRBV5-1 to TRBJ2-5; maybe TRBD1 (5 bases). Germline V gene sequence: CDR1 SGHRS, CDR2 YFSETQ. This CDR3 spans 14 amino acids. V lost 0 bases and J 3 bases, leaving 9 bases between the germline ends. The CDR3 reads CASSLVVREETQYF. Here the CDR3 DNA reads TGCGCCAGCAGCTTGGTGGTCAGGGAAGAGACCCAGTACTTC.

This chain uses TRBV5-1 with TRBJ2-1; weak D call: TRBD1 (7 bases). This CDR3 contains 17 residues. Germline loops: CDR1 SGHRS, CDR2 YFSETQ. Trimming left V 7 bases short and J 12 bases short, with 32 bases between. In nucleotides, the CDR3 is TGCGCCAGCCCCAGGGGGAGGAGGGACCCAAACCATATGGGGCAGTTCTTC. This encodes CASPRGRRDPNHMGQFF.

In DNA, the CDR3 is TGTGCCAGCAGCCAAGCGGAGGGGAGGGATCGCTACGAGCAGTACTTC. Translated, it gives CASSQAEGRDRYEQYF. The rearrangement links TRBV3-1 (or the pseudogene TRBV3-2) to TRBJ2-7, with TRBD2 matching over 7 bases. The ends lost 1 base at V and 3 bases at J; junction bases unmatched: 9. The CDR3 consists of 16 residues. The germline V gene encodes CDR1 LGHDT and CDR2 YNNKEL (reference sequence).

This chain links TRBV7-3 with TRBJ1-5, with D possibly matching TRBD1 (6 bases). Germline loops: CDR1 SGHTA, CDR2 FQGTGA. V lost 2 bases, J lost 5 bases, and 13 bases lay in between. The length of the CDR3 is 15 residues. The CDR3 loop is CASSLVGGADQPQHF. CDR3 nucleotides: TGTGCCAGCAGCTTAGTAGGGGGGGCGGATCAGCCCCAGCATTTT. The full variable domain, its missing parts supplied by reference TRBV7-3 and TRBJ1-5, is GAGVSQTPSNKVTEKGKYVELRCDPISGHTALYWYRQSLGQGPEFLIYFQGTGAADDSGLPNDRFFAVRPEGSVSTLKIQRTERGDSAVYLCASSLVGGADQPQHFGDGTRLSIL.